The sample holds a few counts of the clone carrying this TCR beta chain. The assay was immunoSEQ multiplex PCR, and TCRdb's table has in-frame clones only and misses some. The sample yields 100,000 or so clones, roughly nine tenths seen once. Patients from Seattle were sampled longitudinally, starting during active infection. Per germline, CDR1 KGHSH and CDR2 LQKENI. The CDR3 is 13 amino acids. Trimming removed 4 bases at V and 6 bases at J, with 12 bases between. The sample originates from a study of blood T cell repertoires in COVID-19. For the study at large: Sources were T cells, B-cell-depleted T cells, or PBMCs; the material itself was cDNA or gDNA.

Input material: peripheral blood. This receptor was taken from a woman aged 50 to 60 with COVID-19, enrolled during active disease. This chain joins TRBV18 and TRBJ1-1; no clear D. The CDR3 here is CASSLVGGAEAFF. CDR3 coding DNA: TGTGCCAGCTCACTCGTTGGTGGAGCTGAAGCTTTCTTT.